The rows below give T cell receptor beta chains drawn from one sample of a study of T-cell reconstitution after alpha-beta-depleted transplantation in children. From the PCR reads, TCRdb called clonotypes with MiXCR, one entry per CDR3 protein. The sample yields about 47,000 distinct CDR3 sequences, around 56% seen once. Sequences were derived from peripheral blood, sampled before TCRalphabeta/CD19-depleted stem cell transplant. The receptors were gathered from a boy in the first two years of life with SCID, due to receive a stem cell transplant. CDR3s include the opening cysteine and the closing phenylalanine or tryptophan. D genes are given only for firm matches. For some rows the clone size is stated as once, few or many, or as a class when expanded; others skip it.

- few TRBJ2-3 TRBV5-1 TGCGCCAGCAGCCTCACTTCGGGACTCTCAACAGATACGCAGTATTTT CASSLTSGLSTDTQYF
TRBD1 - TRBJ2-2 TRBV6-4 TGTGCCAGCAGTGACTCTGGGACAGCGAACACCGGGGAGCTGTTTTTT CASSDSGTANTGELFF
TRBD1 - TRBJ2-1 TRBV5-4 TGTGCCAGCAGCCGGGCCGGGACAGTCTACAATGAGCAGTTCTTC CASSRAGTVYNEQFF
- - TRBJ2-3 TRBV4-3 TGCGCCAGCAGCCAGGATAGTGGCGGAACATTAGGCACAGATACGCAGTATTTT CASSQDSGGTLGTDTQYF
TRBD2 once TRBJ2-5 TRBV20-1 TGCAGTGCTAGAGGAGGGGAGCGGGGGCCCCGGGAGACCCAGTACTTC CSARGGERGPRETQYF
TRBD1 - TRBJ2-3 TRBV20-1 TGCAGTGCTAGGTCACCGGGACAGGGGGCGACAGATACGCAGTATTTT CSARSPGQGATDTQYF
TRBD2 - TRBJ2-3 TRBV7-2 TGTGCCAGCAGCTTACTAGCGGGGGGGCCGGGCACAGATACGCAGTATTTT CASSLLAGGPGTDTQYF
TRBD1 many TRBJ2-1 TRBV7-2 TGTGCCAGCAGCCTCTCCGGGACAGGGAGCGTAGTCGAGCAGTTCTTC CASSLSGTGSVVEQFF
TRBD1 few TRBJ2-1 TRBV29-1 TGCAGCGTTGGGGCAGGGGGAGCCTCCTACAATGAGCAGTTCTTC CSVGAGGASYNEQFF
- - TRBJ2-5 TRBV27 TGTGCCAGCAGTTTCATCCACCAAGAGACCCAGTACTTC CASSFIHQETQYF
TRBD1 - TRBJ2-5 TRBV6-1 TGTGCCAGCCTCCTATCGGCAGGGGGCATGGAGACCCAGTACTTC CASLLSAGGMETQYF
- few TRBJ1-2 TRBV6-5 TGTGCCAGCAGTTCAGAAGGAGGGGGCTACACCTTC CASSSEGGGYTF
- - TRBJ1-3 TRBV7-6 TGTGCCAGCAGCCCACACTCGACAGGACCAACCTCTGGAAACACCATATATTTT CASSPHSTGPTSGNTIYF
- few TRBJ2-3 TRBV6-5 TGTGCCAGCAGTTACTCGAGCCCATCAGATACGCAGTATTTT CASSYSSPSDTQYF
- once TRBJ1-4 TRBV5-6 TGTGCCAGCAGCTGGAACCATTTGGAAAAACTGTTTTTT CASSWNHLEKLFF
- once TRBJ1-5 TRBV18 TGTGCCAGCTCACCTCAGGGCAGCAATCAGCCCCAGCATTTT CASSPQGSNQPQHF
- - TRBJ2-7 TRBV20-1 TGCAGTGCTAGAGGAGGGGTCGAGCAGTACTTC CSARGGVEQYF
- - TRBJ1-1 TRBV4-1 TGCGCCAGCAGTCTATGGAGAGACGCTGAAGCTTTCTTT CASSLWRDAEAFF
- few TRBJ2-5 TRBV5-1 TGCGCCAGCAGCTTGATGGGACACCAAGAGACCCAGTACTTC CASSLMGHQETQYF
- - TRBJ2-7 TRBV7-9 TGTGCCAGCAGCGCCCGGAACGAGCAGTACTTC CASSARNEQYF
- - TRBJ2-2 TRBV5-1 TGCGCCAGCAGCCGTTCTGGGCAGCCGAACACCGGGGAGCTGTTTTTT CASSRSGQPNTGELFF
- - TRBJ2-5 TRBV7-2 TGTGCCAGCAGCCGCCGGGTGGAGACCCAGTACTTC CASSRRVETQYF
- - TRBJ2-3 TRBV7-2 TGTGCCAGCAGCTTCTTAGCCCCCGGGGATACGCAGTATTTT CASSFLAPGDTQYF
- - TRBJ2-3 TRBV6-1 TGTGCCAGCACTCGAGGTATCACAGATACGCAGTATTTT CASTRGITDTQYF
- - TRBJ2-7 TRBV12-3/TRBV12-4 TGTGCCAGCAGTTTCCAGGGACTTACCTACGAGCAGTACTTC CASSFQGLTYEQYF
- - TRBJ1-2 TRBV6-1 TGTGCCAGCCGCGGGACCGCCCTCAATGGCTACACCTTC CASRGTALNGYTF
- few TRBJ2-7 TRBV7-2 TGTGCCAGCAGCTTCGGGACGCCTCATTCCTACGAGCAGTACTTC CASSFGTPHSYEQYF
- many TRBJ2-1 TRBV11-2 TGTGCCAGCAGCTTAGGAACCGCCGGGCAGATCCTCTACAATGAGCAGTTCTTC CASSLGTAGQILYNEQFF
TRBD1 - TRBJ2-7 TRBV6-5 TGTGCCAGCAGTTACGGTTCGCAGGGGGCATACGAGCAGTACTTC CASSYGSQGAYEQYF
TRBD1 - TRBJ2-7 TRBV20-1 TGCAGTGCTCCTAAGAGGGGGACAGGGACCTACGAGCAGTACTTC CSAPKRGTGTYEQYF
- few TRBJ2-2 TRBV4-3 TGCGCCAGCAGCCAAGAGCCCAGGTTGGACACCGGGGAGCTGTTTTTT CASSQEPRLDTGELFF
- many TRBJ2-2 TRBV7-2 TGTGCCAGCAGCCCCCCCCTAGCTCTCGCCGGGGAGCTGTTTTTT CASSPPLALAGELFF
TRBD2 - TRBJ2-7 TRBV6-5 TGTGCCAGCAGTTACCTGGCGGGGGGCCGGGGAGAGCAGTACTTC CASSYLAGGRGEQYF
- - TRBJ2-7 TRBV20-1 TGCAGTGCTAGGGGGGACACAGGAACCTCTTTACCCTACGAGCAGTACTTC CSARGDTGTSLPYEQYF
- - TRBJ2-5 TRBV11-1 TGTGCCAGCAGCCCCACTACAGGGAAGGGAGGAGAGACCCAGTACTTC CASSPTTGKGGETQYF
- once TRBJ2-2 TRBV15 TGTGCCACCAGCAGAGATCCAAAGGGCTACACGGGCACCGGGGAGCTGTTTTTT CATSRDPKGYTGTGELFF
- - TRBJ2-5 TRBV10-3 TGTGCCACTTCCTCCGGGACCCAAGAGACCCAGTACTTC CATSSGTQETQYF
TRBD1 - TRBJ2-2 TRBV28 TGTGCCAGCAGTTTCCCAAAACAGGGGGCGGCCACCGGGGAGCTGTTTTTT CASSFPKQGAATGELFF
TRBD2 few TRBJ2-7 TRBV7-2 TGTGCCAGCAGCTTAGGTAGCGGGGGTGCCTACGAGCAGTACTTC CASSLGSGGAYEQYF
- few TRBJ2-5 TRBV7-9 TGTGCCAGCAGCTTACTCGGCGGGGAGTCCCAGTACTTC CASSLLGGESQYF
TRBD2 few TRBJ2-3 TRBV12-3/TRBV12-4 TGTGCCAGCAATCCGGGACTAGCGGTAGATACGCAGTATTTT CASNPGLAVDTQYF
TRBD1 - TRBJ2-2 TRBV24-1 TGTGCCACCAGTGGTCAGGGGGACACCGGGGAGCTGTTTTTT CATSGQGDTGELFF
- once TRBJ2-1 TRBV4-3 TGCGCCAGCAGCCAGCAGTTATTCCGAGAGCAGTTCTTC CASSQQLFREQFF
- few TRBJ2-3 TRBV6-1 TGTGCCAGCAGTCCGACGTACACCTTGGATACGCAGTATTTT CASSPTYTLDTQYF
- - TRBJ2-1 TRBV7-9 TGTGCCAGCAGCCCTGCCCAGTTTCGGCAGTTCTTC CASSPAQFRQFF
TRBD2 - TRBJ2-1 TRBV6-1 TGTGCCAGCAGCACGGGGGGGCCTAGCTCCTACAATGAGCAGTTCTTC CASSTGGPSSYNEQFF
TRBD1 - TRBJ2-7 TRBV7-8 TGTGCCAGCAGCTCAGGACAGGGAACCTACGAGCAGTACTTC CASSSGQGTYEQYF
- - TRBJ1-1 TRBV3-1 TGTGCCAGCAGCCAAGGGACGGTGTACACTGAAGCTTCCTTT CASSQGTVYTEASF
TRBD1 - TRBJ2-1 TRBV5-1 TGCGCCAGCAGCTCCCGGGACAGGGTCTACAATGAGCAGTTCTTC CASSSRDRVYNEQFF
TRBD2 - TRBJ2-3 TRBV5-1 TGCGCCAGCAGTTATGTTAGCGGGGCTAGCACAGATACGCAGTATTTT CASSYVSGASTDTQYF
- - TRBJ1-6 TRBV6-5 TGTGCCAGCACCGACGGGGGTTTACTCCACTTT CASTDGGLLHF
- - TRBJ1-5 TRBV20-1 TGCAGTGCTAGAGATGGTTTGAGGCCCCAGCATTTT CSARDGLRPQHF
- few TRBJ1-1 TRBV7-9 TGTGCCAGCAGCCCCTGGGGCCCGGAGGGCACTGAAGCTTTCTTT CASSPWGPEGTEAFF
- few TRBJ2-6 TRBV3-1 TGTGCCAGCGGGGGGGGCGAGGCCAACGTCCTGACTTTC CASGGGEANVLTF
TRBD2 - TRBJ2-7 TRBV27 TGTGCCAGCAGTCCCTCACAAGGACTAGCGGGGATTTACGAGCAGTACTTC CASSPSQGLAGIYEQYF
- - TRBJ2-5 TRBV7-1 TGTGCCAGCAGCTCGGGGGGGCGATACGGAGAGACCCAGTACTTC CASSSGGRYGETQYF
TRBD1 few TRBJ2-7 TRBV7-2 TGTGCCAGCAGCTCCAGGGGGCGGAAGTACGAGCAGTACTTC CASSSRGRKYEQYF
- - TRBJ2-7 TRBV6-1 TGTGCCAGCAGTGAAGGACCGGAGGCCTACGAGCAGTACTTC CASSEGPEAYEQYF
- - TRBJ1-1 TRBV5-1 TGCGCCAGCAGCTCCGGAGGTGGTGGGACTGAAGCTTTCTTT CASSSGGGGTEAFF